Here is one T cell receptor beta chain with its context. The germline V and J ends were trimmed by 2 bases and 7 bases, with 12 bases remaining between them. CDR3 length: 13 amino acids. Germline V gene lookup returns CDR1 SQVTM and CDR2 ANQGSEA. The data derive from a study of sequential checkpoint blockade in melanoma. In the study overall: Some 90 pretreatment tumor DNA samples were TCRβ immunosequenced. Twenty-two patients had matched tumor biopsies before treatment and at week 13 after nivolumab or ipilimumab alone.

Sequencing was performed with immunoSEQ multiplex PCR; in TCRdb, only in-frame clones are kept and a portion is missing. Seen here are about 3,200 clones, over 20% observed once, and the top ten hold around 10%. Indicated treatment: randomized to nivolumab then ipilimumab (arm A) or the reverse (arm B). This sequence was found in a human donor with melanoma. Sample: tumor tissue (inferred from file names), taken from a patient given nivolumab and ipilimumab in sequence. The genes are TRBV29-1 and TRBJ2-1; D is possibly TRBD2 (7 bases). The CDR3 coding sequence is TGCAGCGTTGAAAGCAGGGGAGGGAATGAGCAGTTCTTC. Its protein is CSVESRGGNEQFF.